This T cell receptor (beta chain) is from a study of monozygotic twins with inflammatory bowel disease (dated by TCRdb to the late 2010s). Regarding the research as a whole: The full study comprised around 30 monozygotic twin pairs: nine German pairs (four IBD-concordant, five IBD-discordant) and 19 IBD-discordant Danish pairs. The search for disease-associated traits relied mainly on comparing, within discordant pairs, IBD patients with their genetically identical healthy co-twins. Each individual had, on average, about 151 000 unique TCRalpha sequences and 181 000 unique TCRbeta sequences available for analysis. The full study reports these points: Because patients received different immunosuppressive treatments, the repertoires may have picked up extra background noise and variability between individuals. A decrease in TCRbeta repertoire diversity, as measured by inverse Simpson index, was observed in IBD patients compared with their healthy co-twins. Concordant and discordant twins showed no difference in repertoire similarity, possibly because of limited statistical power. The results gave no support for a single strong signal or clonotype linked to IBD. Different T cell subtypes could not be distinguished in the analysis. Compared with healthy twins, IBD patients had fewer clonotypes in common with other individuals, a difference most pronounced in patients showing signs of disease activity.

The germline V gene encodes CDR1 SGHKS and CDR2 YYEKEE (reference sequence). Taken from cysteine to phenylalanine, the CDR3 has 14 residues. No DNA was logged. A note on this clonotype: Its antigen is unknown.

From each donor, a roughly 2.7 ml peripheral blood sample was collected into PAXgene tubes and kept at -80 degrees C. Without any T cell sorting, total RNA was extracted from whole blood using the PAXgene blood miRNA kit on an automated QIAcube. Peripheral blood from monozygotic twin pairs who were concordant or discordant for inflammatory bowel disease underwent deep TCRalpha and TCRbeta repertoire profiling using unique molecular barcoding. Smoking habits were recorded for all twin pairs, and individuals were classified as current, former or never smokers. Libraries came from 5' RACE. Preparation of each TCR library used 3,500 to 4,500 ng of total RNA. cDNA was synthesized with SMARTScribe reverse transcriptase in eight separate reactions per sample. During cDNA synthesis, unique molecular identifiers containing a 6-nucleotide sample barcode were introduced by template switching. Amplification of TCRalpha and TCRbeta cDNA involved two nested PCRs of 16 and 9 cycles, and each PCR was followed by bead purification. Before amplification, the cDNA was both treated with uracil DNA-glycosylase and purified with the QIAquick PCR purification kit. The second PCR was the step at which Illumina TruSeq-compatible adapters and sample-specific barcodes were added. Library quality and concentration were checked on TapeStation and Qubit, and libraries were pooled at 5 ng each. Sequencing of pooled libraries was carried out on an Illumina HiSeq2500 single-index Rapid Run using 2 x 100 bp reads and custom sequencing primers. Processing in the source paper ran as follows. MiGEC version 1.2.6 was used for UMI-based consensus assembly to correct PCR and sequencing errors. V(D)J alignment, clonotype assembly and CDR3 extraction were performed with MiXCR version 2.1.1. Normalisation of gene usage, clonotype sharing and MAIT/NKT TCR abundance was achieved by analysing the top 1000, 10 000 and 20 000 clonotypes per sample. After downsampling to 27 000 UMIs, diversity was calculated as the inverse Simpson index using the vegan R package. Paired Mann-Whitney U tests on discordant twin pairs were used, with Benjamini-Hochberg multiple-testing correction. TCRdb reprocessed the sequencing reads and holds a single record per CDR3 protein sequence, with no DNA. TCRdb, not the original authors, processed these V and J calls. The sample has about 450,000 distinct CDR3 sequences on record. About 2.2% of the sample goes to the ten largest clones.

This chain is built from TRBV5-5 and TRBJ2-7; lacking DNA, the TRBD1 call made by TCRdb goes unchecked. The receptor was isolated from a human donor with ulcerative colitis or Crohn's disease, or a healthy co-twin of an affected twin (not recorded which). Sample: blood. The CDR3 here reads CASRGDLSSYEQYF.